One and the same sample provided the 30 T cell receptor beta chains below, sequenced in a study of immune evolution from preneoplasia to lung adenocarcinoma (dated by TCRdb to the early 2020s). The library came from the immunoSEQ multiplex PCR assay. TCRdb stores this immuneACCESS table with in-frame sequences only. Part of the clones is absent; in the studies checked, under half of the shortfall reflects unresolved V genes, and no reason is known for the rest. The sample has 6,500 to 9,500 clones on record, roughly 72% of them singletons. The ten largest clones capture approximately 10% of the sample. The sample was FFPE lung adenocarcinoma in situ tissue. This specimen's cell subset or site label, per the study, means: preinvasive adenocarcinoma in situ (AIS). The receptors come from an older donor with lung adenocarcinoma. Some clones in this sample may be carry-over from other donors' samples.

V usage is TRBV18 and J usage is TRBJ2-4; D may be TRBD2 (5 bases). The germline CDR1 and CDR2 sequences are KGHSH and LQKENI. Trimming cost V 2 bases and J 4 bases, with 9 bases left between them. There are 14 residues in the CDR3. The CDR3 coding sequence is TGTGCCAGCTCACCAGGACGGGGAAAAAACATTCAGTACTTC. Protein: CASSPGRGKNIQYF.

The chain uses TRBV18 and TRBJ1-2; 9 nucleotides line up with TRBD1. The CDR3 sequence is 15 residues long. CDR1 is KGHSH and CDR2 is LQKENI in the germline V gene. Trimming removed 6 bases from V and 1 base from J; junction bases left unmatched: 6. The CDR3 DNA reads as TGTGCCAGCTCGCCCACAGGGGGCAATAACTATGGCTACACCTTC. It specifies CASSPTGGNNYGYTF.

This chain links TRBV27 with TRBJ2-3; weak D call: TRBD2 (6 bases). CDR1 is MNHEY and CDR2 is SMNVEV in the germline V gene (reference sequence). The CDR3 has 15 amino acids. Deletions cut 5 bases from V and 4 bases from J, with 16 bases between. CDR3 region: CASSLRGGVADTQYF. CDR3 in DNA: TGTGCCAGCAGTCTCCGGGGCGGGGTGGCAGATACGCAGTATTTT.

CDR3 bases: TGTGCCAGCATCCGTGGGAGCTCTGGAAACACCATATATTTT. Protein product: CASIRGSSGNTIYF. The chain employs TRBV7-8 and TRBJ1-3; no clear D gene. This CDR3 is 14 amino acids long. The germline V gene has CDR1 SGHVS and CDR2 FQNEAQ. With 7 bases removed from V and 0 bases from J, the gap between germline ends came to 10 bases. Using reference TRBV7-8 and TRBJ1-3 for the parts outside the CDR3, the full variable domain is GAGVSQSPRYKVAKRGQDVALRCDPISGHVSLFWYQQALGQGPEFLTYFQNEAQLDKSGLPSDRFFAERPEGSVSTLKIQRTQQEDSAVYLCASIRGSSGNTIYFGEGSWLTVV.

V is TRBV5-6 and J is TRBJ2-1; D gene ambiguous. Trimming removed 5 bases from V and 6 bases from J, with 18 bases in between. The CDR3 is 15 residues long. The germline gives CDR1 SGHDT, CDR2 YYEEEE. The CDR3 sequence: CASSLAGLVGNEQFF. The CDR3 DNA reads TGTGCCAGCAGTCTGGCTGGGTTGGTCGGCAATGAGCAGTTCTTC.

This sequence joins TRBV5-4 and TRBJ2-2; 12 positions agree with TRBD2. Germline CDR1 and CDR2: SGHNT and YYREEE (reference sequence). CDR3 size: 15 residues. Unmatched junction bases numbered 3, after V lost 3 bases and J lost 6 bases. In DNA, the CDR3 is TGTGCCAGCAGCTCGACTAGCGGGGGTTCCGGGGAGCTGTTTTTT. This encodes CASSSTSGGSGELFF.

The genes are TRBV30 and TRBJ2-3, with 7 bases matching TRBD1. The germline CDR1 and CDR2 sequences are GTSNPN and SVGIG (reference sequence). The CDR3 spans 16 residues. The J segment lost 1 base and the V segment lost 0 bases, leaving 7 bases of the junction unmatched. The CDR3 DNA reads TGTGCCTGGAGTGTAGAGGGGGCAGAGCGCACAGATACGCAGTATTTT. Encoded protein: CAWSVEGAERTDTQYF.

In its sample, this clone was seen a few times. The chain joins TRBV29-1 to TRBJ1-1, with 8 bases that match TRBD1. Germline CDR1 and CDR2: SQVTM and ANQGSEA. The CDR3 has 12 residues. The V and J ends lost 6 bases and 7 bases, in that order; junction bases with no gene match: 7. CDR3 nucleotides: TGCAGCGTGGCCGGACAGGGATTTGAAGCTTTCTTT. This gives the protein CSVAGQGFEAFF. The full variable domain, in which reference TRBV29-1 and TRBJ1-1 provide the parts outside the CDR3, is SAVISQKPSRDICQRGTSLTIQCQVDSQVTMMFWYRQQPGQSLTLIATANQGSEATYESGFVIDKFPISRPNLTFSTLTVSNMSPEDSSIYLCSVAGQGFEAFFGQGTRLTVV.

This clone was seen just once. The rearrangement joins TRBV7-9 to TRBJ1-5, with D unresolved. Germline CDR1 SEHNR, CDR2 FQNEAQ (reference sequence). V lost 5 bases, J lost 2 bases, and 10 bases lay in between. CDR3 length: 14 amino acids. Here the CDR3 reads CASSPGYGNQPQHF. As DNA, the CDR3 is TGTGCCAGCAGCCCCGGTTATGGCAATCAGCCCCAGCATTTT.

The rearrangement uses TRBV18 and TRBJ2-1, with no clear D. The CDR3 consists of 12 residues. V was cut by 4 bases and J by 9 bases, with 10 bases left in between. The germline V gene has CDR1 KGHSH and CDR2 LQKENI. CDR3 residues: CASSRFGLEQFF. CDR3 nucleotides: TGTGCCAGCTCACGATTCGGTCTTGAGCAGTTCTTC. The full variable domain, rest sourced from reference TRBV18 and TRBJ2-1, is NAGVMQNPRHLVRRRGQEARLRCSPMKGHSHVYWYRQLPEEGLKFMVYLQKENIIDESGMPKERFSAEFPKEGPSILRIQQVVRGDSAAYFCASSRFGLEQFFGPGTRLTVL.

The chain has TRBV4-1 and TRBJ2-5; D is undetermined. Germline CDR1 is MGHRA and CDR2 is YSYEKL. V dropped 0 bases and J dropped 3 bases, with 8 bases sitting between them. CDR3 length: 14 residues. The CDR3: CASSQDFWEETQYF. DNA for the CDR3: TGCGCCAGCAGCCAAGATTTTTGGGAAGAGACCCAGTACTTC.

The DNA of the CDR3 is TGTGCCACCAGCAGAGCTGCTGCCTACGAGCAGTACTTC. Translation gives CATSRAAAYEQYF. V usage is TRBV15 and J usage is TRBJ2-7; D unresolved. Germline V lookup: CDR1 LNHNV, CDR2 YYDKDF (reference sequence). The CDR3 covers 13 residues. V lost 1 base and J lost 2, with 6 bases in between.

The genes are TRBV6-1 and TRBJ2-7, with D unresolved. V was cut by 5 bases and J by 3 bases, with 17 bases left in between. The CDR3 has 15 amino acids. CDR1 and CDR2 (germline): MNHNS, SASEGT. In DNA form, the CDR3 reads TGTGCCAGCAGTAGAGCAGCGATTCTCAACTACGAGCAGTACTTC. Translation gives CASSRAAILNYEQYF.

This rearrangement joins TRBV7-9 to TRBJ2-1; D unresolved. V lost 5 bases and J 8 bases, leaving 10 bases between the germline ends. There are 12 residues in the CDR3. Germline V gene data show CDR1 as SEHNR and CDR2 as FQNEAQ (reference sequence). In nucleotides, the CDR3 is TGTGCCAGCAGCCCCGCTCGGGATGAGCAGTTCTTC. Amino acid sequence: CASSPARDEQFF.

This clone was seen a handful of times. V and J are TRBV19 and TRBJ1-2, with 9 bases matching TRBD1. The germline V gene encodes CDR1 LNHDA and CDR2 SQIVND (reference sequence). After removal of 6 bases from V and 4 bases from J, the junction contained 6 bases not matched to a gene. The CDR3 loop spans 14 amino acids. The CDR3 here is CASRGTGGVYGYTF. The CDR3 DNA reads TGTGCCAGTAGGGGAACAGGGGGCGTCTATGGCTACACCTTC.

The genes are TRBV19 and TRBJ1-5; 7 bases agree with TRBD1. V trimming: 4 bases; J trimming: 5 bases; junction bases outside the gene matches: 14. The CDR3 consists of 17 residues. Germline V gene data show CDR1 as LNHDA and CDR2 as SQIVND (reference sequence). The CDR3 bases are TGTGCCAGTAGTAAACGACAGGGCACCCTTTCATATCAGCCCCAGCATTTT. This encodes CASSKRQGTLSYQPQHF.

The chain is built from TRBV29-1 and TRBJ1-1; D is unclear. V lost 3 bases to trimming and J lost 5 bases, with 4 bases between them. CDR3 size: 10 residues. CDR1 and CDR2 from the germline V gene are SQVTM and ANQGSEA. The CDR3 coding sequence is TGCAGCGTTGATGTAACTGAAGCTTTCTTT. This codes for CSVDVTEAFF.

The chain has TRBV14 and TRBJ1-6; 7 positions match TRBD1. In germline, CDR1 is SGHDN, CDR2 FVKESK. The CDR3 is made up of 14 amino acids. V shed 6 bases and J 8 bases; nucleotides not matched to a gene: 7. The DNA of the CDR3 is TGTGCCAGCAGAACTGGGACAGCGGATTCACCCCTCCACTTT. It specifies CASRTGTADSPLHF.

The chain has TRBV2 and TRBJ1-5; 8 bases line up with TRBD1. The junction had 3 bases not matched to a gene; V was cut back by 3 bases and J by 5 bases. The CDR3 length is 14 residues. Germline CDR1 is SNHLY and CDR2 is FYNNEI. The CDR3 DNA is TGTGCCAGCAGTGAGAACAGGGGGGATCAGCCCCAGCATTTT. Translated: CASSENRGDQPQHF.

The rearrangement joins TRBV30 to TRBJ2-5; possibly TRBD2 for D (6 bases). Germline CDR1 GTSNPN, CDR2 SVGIG (reference sequence). The length of the CDR3 is 13 residues. V was trimmed by 5 bases and J by 5 bases, leaving 15 bases between them. This chain's CDR3 is CAWAGGFAETQYF. As DNA, the CDR3 is TGTGCCTGGGCCGGAGGGTTTGCGGAGACCCAGTACTTC.

This clone showed up just a few times. J is TRBJ2-3 and V is TRBV7-9, with TRBD1 matching 7 bases. Germline CDR1 is SEHNR and CDR2 is FQNEAQ (reference sequence). The CDR3 is 18 amino acids. V dropped 4 bases and J dropped 2; count of bases not matched to a gene: 15. The CDR3 reads CASSSEPFSTGSTDTQYF. The CDR3 region has the DNA TGTGCCAGCAGCTCCGAACCCTTCTCGACAGGGTCCACAGATACGCAGTATTTT.

The genes are TRBV5-8 and TRBJ1-2; TRBD1 matches at 7 bases. The V gene end was trimmed by 5 bases and the J gene end by 4 bases; junction bases not matched to a gene: 5. The CDR3 contains 13 residues. Germline values: CDR1 SGHTS, CDR2 YDEGEE. In nucleotides, the CDR3 is TGTGCCAGCAGTGCGCGACAGGGCTATGGCTACACCTTC. Translating gives CASSARQGYGYTF.

The gene calls are TRBV7-9 and TRBJ2-7; 8 bases map to TRBD1. V dropped 3 bases and J dropped 1; count of bases not matched to a gene: 5. This CDR3 comprises 15 residues. The germline gives CDR1 SEHNR, CDR2 FQNEAQ (reference sequence). Written as DNA, the CDR3 is TGTGCCAGCAGCTTTGGACAGGGCCCTTCCTACGAGCAGTACTTC. This gives the protein CASSFGQGPSYEQYF.

The chain has TRBV7-9 and TRBJ2-3, with TRBD2 matching over 11 bases. The length of the CDR3 is 15 residues. Per germline, CDR1 SEHNR and CDR2 FQNEAQ (reference sequence). Trimming at V came to 4 bases and at J to 8 bases, leaving 8 bases not matched to a gene. CDR3 sequence (DNA): TGTGCCAGCAGCTCGACTAGCGGGATGTCTGGTACGCAGTATTTT. Amino acids: CASSSTSGMSGTQYF.

DNA of the CDR3: TGCGCCAGCAGCCAAGATGGCCAATCCCATCAGCCCCAGCATTTT. Translated: CASSQDGQSHQPQHF. The chain joins TRBV4-1 to TRBJ1-5; no firm D call. Germline CDR1 reads MGHRA; CDR2 reads YSYEKL. The CDR3 sequence is 15 residues long. V lost 0 bases, J lost 5 bases, and 11 bases lay in between.

This clone showed up just once. The chain combines TRBV5-1 with TRBJ2-7, with 10 nucleotides matching TRBD1. CDR1 is SGHRS, CDR2 YFSETQ, per germline. Trimming at V came to 3 bases and at J to 12 bases, leaving 6 bases not matched to a gene. The CDR3 is 12 residues long. This CDR3 is CASSWGTGDLYF. In DNA, the CDR3 is TGCGCCAGCAGCTGGGGGACAGGGGATCTGTACTTC.

The chain uses TRBV7-9 and TRBJ1-6; weak D call: TRBD1 (5 bases). Germline V CDR1 and CDR2: SEHNR, FQNEAQ (reference sequence). The CDR3 has 12 residues. Trimming shortened V by 5 bases and J by 16 bases, and 15 bases separated the two germline ends. The CDR3 DNA reads as TGTGCCAGCAGCGAAGGGGAGGGTAATCTCCACTTT. Its protein is CASSEGEGNLHF.

This chain connects TRBV29-1 to TRBJ2-1; TRBD2 matches at 8 bases. V lost 7 bases to trimming and J lost 4 bases; unmatched junction nucleotides: 6. This CDR3 has 13 amino acids. CDR1 is SQVTM and CDR2 is ANQGSEA in the germline V gene. The CDR3 loop reads CSAGGQGYNEQFF. CDR3 in DNA: TGCAGCGCGGGGGGGCAGGGGTACAATGAGCAGTTCTTC.

This clone was observed a handful of times. The gene calls are TRBV29-1 and TRBJ2-7, with 12 bases matching TRBD1. The CDR3 length is 13 residues. Germline V gene lookup returns CDR1 SQVTM and CDR2 ANQGSEA. V shed 7 bases and J 7 bases; nucleotides not matched to a gene: 8. In DNA form, the CDR3 reads TGCAGCGCCGTCGGGACAGGGGGCTTTGAGCAGTACTTC. Its translation is CSAVGTGGFEQYF.

The chain has TRBV28 and TRBJ2-2; TRBD1 matches 11 bases. The length of the CDR3 is 15 residues. Per the germline V gene, CDR1 is MDHEN and CDR2 is SYDVKM. J gave up 6 bases and V 6 bases, and 6 bases lay outside the gene matches. Here the CDR3 reads CASRPGQGGPGELFF. The CDR3 region has the DNA TGTGCCAGCAGACCGGGACAGGGGGGACCCGGGGAGCTGTTTTTT.